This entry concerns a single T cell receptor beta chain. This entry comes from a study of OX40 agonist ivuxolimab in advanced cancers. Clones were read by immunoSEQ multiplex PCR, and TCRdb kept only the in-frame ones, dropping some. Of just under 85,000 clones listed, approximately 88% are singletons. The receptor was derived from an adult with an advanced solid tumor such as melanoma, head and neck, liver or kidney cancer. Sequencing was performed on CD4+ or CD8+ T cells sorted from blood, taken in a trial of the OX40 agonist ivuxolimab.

The CDR3 DNA sequence: TGTGCCAGCAGCTTTGAGGGGGCAAGAAAAAATGGCTACACCTTC. Translated, it gives CASSFEGARKNGYTF. The chain is built from TRBV7-9 and TRBJ1-2, with TRBD1 identical over 7 bases. CDR3 length: 15 amino acids. The junction had 10 bases not matched to a gene; V was cut back by 3 bases and J by 6 bases. Germline-derived CDR1 and CDR2 are SEHNR and FQNEAQ (reference sequence).